This note documents a single T cell receptor (beta chain) sequence. Its antigen remains unidentified. The CDR3 covers 15 residues. In germline, CDR1 is SGHTA, CDR2 FQGNSA. V trimming: 4 bases; J trimming: 1 base; junction bases outside the gene matches: 6. CD8+ and CD4+ T cells from blood underwent TCR beta sequencing, which was carried out in a high-throughput format. Random hexamers were used to reverse transcribe the RNA input (roughly 0.5 to 1 ug). An immunoSEQ multiplex PCR amplified TCR beta CDR3 over 54 Vbeta and 13 Jbeta. TCRdb reprocessed the immunoSEQ multiplex PCR reads via MiXCR and lists one record per CDR3 protein. Among 140,000 or so distinct CDR3 sequences listed, 90% to 95% were seen once. The record originates from a study of CD8 T cells in Susac syndrome. Findings of the study overall: The study's TCR sequencing and HLA analysis drew on a certain number of individuals. That number was acknowledged as relatively small.

The V gene is TRBV7-2, the J gene TRBJ1-1, with 7 positions matching TRBD1. The TCR comes from a human donor with multiple sclerosis. Sequenced: CD4+ T cells from PBMCs. CDR3 region: CASSSYRGQNTEAFF. DNA of the CDR3: TGTGCCAGCAGCTCCTACAGGGGACAGAACACTGAAGCTTTCTTT.